This is a list of T cell receptor beta chains from one sample in a study of T cell responses to AZD1222 COVID-19 vaccine. Produced via immunoSEQ multiplex PCR; TCRdb's table is partial and in-frame only. The sample shows 100,000 to 150,000 clones, approximately 85% of them seen only once. The specimen was peripheral blood, collected on day 0 of AZD1222 vaccination. These receptors came from an adult in good health. Both conserved end residues are part of each CDR3. The D gene is left open where the match is weak. Some rows mark clone size as missing; the rest say once, few, many or name a class of expanded clone.

D gene: NA
clone size: NA
V gene: TRBV30
J gene: TRBJ2-2
CDR3 protein: CAWSTARELFF

D gene: NA
clone size: NA
V gene: TRBV25-1
J gene: TRBJ1-1
CDR3 protein: CASSDGQFYTEAFF

D gene: NA
clone size: NA
V gene: TRBV19
J gene: TRBJ1-5
CDR3 protein: CASSIQGGRNQPQHF

D gene: NA
clone size: few
V gene: TRBV7-9
J gene: TRBJ1-1
CDR3 protein: CASSLGGAVTEAFF

D gene: NA
clone size: NA
V gene: TRBV10-3
J gene: TRBJ2-7
CDR3 protein: CAISESKGIGEQYF

D gene: TRBD1
clone size: NA
V gene: TRBV24-1
J gene: TRBJ2-2
CDR3 protein: CATSKDRGLTGELFF

D gene: NA
clone size: NA
V gene: TRBV6-4
J gene: TRBJ2-1
CDR3 protein: CASSQTSGRPYNEQFF

D gene: NA
clone size: NA
V gene: TRBV29-1
J gene: TRBJ2-3
CDR3 protein: CSVEVDTQYF

D gene: TRBD1
clone size: NA
V gene: TRBV4-1
J gene: TRBJ1-6
CDR3 protein: CASSLTGTGDNSPLHF

D gene: TRBD2
clone size: once
V gene: TRBV14
J gene: TRBJ2-2
CDR3 protein: CASRPSGSSGELFF

D gene: NA
clone size: NA
V gene: TRBV28
J gene: TRBJ1-5
CDR3 protein: CATSGLGNQPQHF

D gene: NA
clone size: NA
V gene: TRBV7-6
J gene: TRBJ1-3
CDR3 protein: CASSLVGFSGNTIYF

D gene: TRBD2
clone size: NA
V gene: TRBV29-1
J gene: TRBJ2-7
CDR3 protein: CSTAHGTSGSIYEQYF

D gene: NA
clone size: once
V gene: TRBV3-1/TRBV3-2
J gene: TRBJ2-2
CDR3 protein: CASSQEWFGGTGELFF

D gene: NA
clone size: NA
V gene: TRBV11-2
J gene: TRBJ2-6
CDR3 protein: CASSVSNSGANVLTF

D gene: NA
clone size: NA
V gene: TRBV5-5
J gene: TRBJ1-1
CDR3 protein: CASSFQGWNTEAFF

D gene: TRBD1
clone size: NA
V gene: TRBV5-6
J gene: TRBJ2-3
CDR3 protein: CASSTPGQGHTDTQYF

D gene: NA
clone size: NA
V gene: TRBV19
J gene: TRBJ1-1
CDR3 protein: CASSPQALNTEAFF

D gene: NA
clone size: NA
V gene: TRBV27
J gene: TRBJ2-7
CDR3 protein: CASSPQPTGHFYEQYF

D gene: TRBD2
clone size: NA
V gene: TRBV20-1
J gene: TRBJ2-1
CDR3 protein: CSASSLAGYNEQFF

D gene: NA
clone size: NA
V gene: TRBV6-5
J gene: TRBJ1-6
CDR3 protein: CASHREVGNSPLHF

D gene: NA
clone size: NA
V gene: TRBV7-9
J gene: TRBJ2-6
CDR3 protein: CASSFGRSSGANVLTF

D gene: NA
clone size: NA
V gene: TRBV7-9
J gene: TRBJ1-1
CDR3 protein: CASSPRGGSIANTEAFF

D gene: NA
clone size: once
V gene: TRBV10-1
J gene: TRBJ2-1
CDR3 protein: CASSESGSYNEQFF

D gene: NA
clone size: NA
V gene: TRBV5-1
J gene: TRBJ1-6
CDR3 protein: CASGSRTGSPLHF

D gene: NA
clone size: NA
V gene: TRBV19
J gene: TRBJ2-2
CDR3 protein: CASSRTQGFDGELFF

D gene: TRBD1
clone size: NA
V gene: TRBV2
J gene: TRBJ1-6
CDR3 protein: CASSESGTGYSPLHF

D gene: TRBD1
clone size: NA
V gene: TRBV3-1/TRBV3-2
J gene: TRBJ1-2
CDR3 protein: CASSQQGADYGYTF

D gene: NA
clone size: NA
V gene: TRBV6-5
J gene: TRBJ2-7
CDR3 protein: CASSSGGGRTYEQYF

D gene: TRBD2
clone size: NA
V gene: TRBV7-2
J gene: TRBJ2-7
CDR3 protein: CASSFQAGGTYEQYF

D gene: NA
clone size: NA
V gene: TRBV19
J gene: TRBJ2-6
CDR3 protein: CASSEGAGANVLTF

D gene: NA
clone size: many
V gene: TRBV4-1
J gene: TRBJ2-7
CDR3 protein: CASSPDRWYEQYF

D gene: TRBD2
clone size: few
V gene: TRBV7-9
J gene: TRBJ2-7
CDR3 protein: CASSLGSGPIYEQYF

D gene: NA
clone size: NA
V gene: TRBV27
J gene: TRBJ1-6
CDR3 protein: CASTSDSGTSPLHF

D gene: TRBD2
clone size: NA
V gene: TRBV29-1
J gene: TRBJ2-3
CDR3 protein: CSVEVAGMEDTQYF

D gene: TRBD1
clone size: NA
V gene: TRBV10-1
J gene: TRBJ1-5
CDR3 protein: CASSPGGQGAAQPQHF